The next 17 T cell receptor beta chains were all read from a single sample in a study of response to subunit inactivated influenza vaccine. One entry per CDR3 protein, called by TCRdb with MiXCR from the RT-PCR reads. Among under 750,000 distinct CDR3 sequences listed, around 11% were seen once. Sequenced material: PBMCs from blood, taken on the day of vaccination. These receptors were collected from a man aged 50 to 59 who received an inactivated influenza vaccine.

The sample holds many counts of this clonotype. The chain couples TRBV5-6 to TRBJ2-7, with 7 bases fitting TRBD2. The germline CDR1 and CDR2 sequences are SGHDT and YYEEEE. This CDR3 has 13 amino acids. Trimming at V came to 6 bases and at J to 2 bases, leaving 5 bases not matched to a gene. CDR3 in amino acids: CASNWGGTYEQYF. CDR3 sequence (DNA): TGTGCCAGCAACTGGGGGGGGACCTACGAGCAGTACTTC. The full variable domain, its missing parts supplied by reference TRBV5-6 and TRBJ2-7, is DAGVTQSPTHLIKTRGQQVTLRCSPKSGHDTVSWYQQALGQGPQFIFQYYEEEERQRGNFPDRFSGHQFPNYSSELNVNALLLGDSALYLCASNWGGTYEQYFGPGTRLTVT.

The chain carries TRBV7-8 and TRBJ2-1, with D possibly TRBD2 on 6 matching bases. Per the germline V gene, CDR1 is SGHVS and CDR2 is FQNEAQ. This CDR3 contains 15 residues. Trimming cost V 5 bases and J 4 bases, with 15 bases left between them. This CDR3 is CASSRPGTGYNEQFF. The CDR3 DNA reads TGTGCCAGCAGCCGTCCCGGGACTGGGTACAATGAGCAGTTCTTC.

This clonotype was detected ten times or more. V gene TRBV7-9 combines with J gene TRBJ1-2; D unclear. The germline V gene has CDR1 SEHNR and CDR2 FQNEAQ (reference sequence). Trimming removed 5 bases from V and 4 bases from J, with 14 bases in between. The CDR3 sequence is 14 residues long. The CDR3 loop is CASSPLAGSYGYTF. Written as DNA, the CDR3 is TGTGCCAGCAGCCCCCTGGCAGGAAGCTATGGCTACACCTTC.

This clonotype occurred many times. One junction end disagrees with the germline gene, perhaps due to a read error. V gene TRBV20-1 combines with J gene TRBJ2-7; D remains ambiguous. The length of the CDR3 is 14 residues. CDR1 and CDR2 (germline): DFQATT, SNEGSKA (reference sequence). The CDR3 sequence is CSARDQATLYEQYF. The CDR3 nucleotides read TGCAGTGCAAGAGATCAGGCGACCCTCTACGAGCAGTACTTC.

This clonotype has a handful of counts. V and J are TRBV20-1 and TRBJ1-4; D uncertain. The V end lost 1 base, the J end lost 5 bases, and 11 bases lay between the germline ends. There are 14 residues in the CDR3. The germline CDR1 and CDR2 sequences are DFQATT and SNEGSKA (reference sequence). The CDR3 region is CSARAGRLNEKLFF. The CDR3 bases are TGCAGTGCTAGAGCCGGGAGACTGAATGAAAAACTGTTTTTT.

The table lists this clonotype with a count of one. The CDR3 here is CSAETGGNEQFF. CDR3 DNA sequence: TGCAGTGCTGAGACAGGGGGCAATGAGCAGTTCTTC. The chain carries TRBV20-1 and TRBJ2-1, with 9 bases aligning to TRBD1. CDR3 length: 12 residues. With 5 bases clipped from V and 6 bases from J, the junction kept 2 bases outside the gene matches. Germline CDR1 DFQATT, CDR2 SNEGSKA (reference sequence).

This clonotype occurred many times. The chain carries TRBV3-1 and TRBJ2-1; TRBD1 might be the D (5 bases). The CDR3 extends over 12 amino acids. CDR1 is LGHDT and CDR2 is YNNKEL in the germline V gene (reference sequence). V was pared by 4 bases and J by 8 bases, with 9 bases between. The CDR3 reads CASSLTRDEQFF. The DNA of the CDR3 is TGTGCCAGCAGCCTCACCAGGGATGAGCAGTTCTTC.

This chain connects TRBV7-2 to TRBJ1-5; the D is unclear. Trimming cost V 1 base and J 3 bases, with 13 bases left between them. CDR1 and CDR2 (germline): SGHTA, FQGNSA. The CDR3 has 16 residues. CDR3 residues: CASSLGAANTNQPQHF. As DNA, the CDR3 is TGTGCCAGCAGCTTAGGGGCGGCGAATACCAATCAGCCCCAGCATTTT.

This clonotype was counted a few times. The chain links TRBV30 to TRBJ1-2; D gene unclear. V shed 3 bases and J shed 2 bases, with 10 bases lying between them. This CDR3 spans 13 amino acids. Germline V gene sequence: CDR1 GTSNPN, CDR2 SVGIG (reference sequence). The CDR3 bases are TGTGCCTGGAGCCGATCCGGGAACTATGGCTACACCTTC. Translated: CAWSRSGNYGYTF.

V and J are TRBV7-2 and TRBJ1-1, with 9 positions matching TRBD1. The germline V gene encodes CDR1 SGHTA and CDR2 FQGNSA. The CDR3 spans 16 residues. The V segment lost 5 bases and the J segment 4 bases; nucleotides outside the gene matches: 11. CDR3 loop: CASSQTGQGGSTEAFF. CDR3 nucleotides: TGTGCCAGCAGCCAAACGGGACAGGGCGGGAGCACTGAAGCTTTCTTT.

This clonotype was counted at least ten times. CDR3 in amino acids: CSARDLRLPNTDTQYF. For the CDR3, the DNA is TGCAGTGCTAGAGATCTGCGCCTACCCAACACAGATACGCAGTATTTT. V usage is TRBV20-1 and J usage is TRBJ2-3, with no clear D. The V gene's germline CDR1 is DFQATT and CDR2 SNEGSKA (reference sequence). The ends were cut back, 0 bases at V and 2 bases at J, with 15 bases in the middle. This CDR3 is 16 amino acids long.

The chain uses TRBV4-3 and TRBJ1-1; no reliable D call. Germline values: CDR1 LGHNA, CDR2 YSLEER. The length of the CDR3 is 16 residues. V lost 1 base to trimming and J lost 6 bases, with 18 bases between them. The CDR3 here is CASSQAALDDQAEAFF. In DNA, the CDR3 is TGCGCCAGCAGCCAAGCGGCATTAGATGATCAGGCTGAAGCTTTCTTT.

The V and J genes are TRBV30 and TRBJ2-1; the D gene could be TRBD1 or TRBD2 (5 bases each). Germline V gene lookup returns CDR1 GTSNPN and CDR2 SVGIG (reference sequence). The CDR3 spans 14 residues. Trimming removed 0 bases at V and 8 bases at J, with 14 bases between. CDR3 bases: TGTGCCTGGAGTGTCGGTAACCGGGGCGATGAGCAGTTCTTC. It yields the protein CAWSVGNRGDEQFF. Drawing the rest from reference TRBV30 and TRBJ2-1, the complete variable domain is SQTIHQWPATLVQPVGSPLSLECTVEGTSNPNLYWYRQAAGRGLQLLFYSVGIGQISSEVPQNLSASRPQDRQFILSSKKLLLSDSGFYLCAWSVGNRGDEQFFGPGTRLTVL.

This clonotype is a singleton in its sample. The chain uses TRBV20-1 and TRBJ2-1; 10 bases map to TRBD2. This CDR3 has 16 amino acids. CDR1 DFQATT and CDR2 SNEGSKA come from the germline V gene (reference sequence). V lost 6 bases, J lost 0 bases, and 8 bases stayed unmatched. CDR3 coding DNA: TGCAGTGCCAAATCTCTAGCGGGAGTCTCCTACAATGAGCAGTTCTTC. Translated: CSAKSLAGVSYNEQFF.

Only a few counts were recorded for this clonotype. This sequence joins TRBV4-3 and TRBJ2-2, with 9 positions matching TRBD1. V gave up 4 bases and J gave up 6 bases; unmatched junction bases: 12. This CDR3 has 17 amino acids. The germline V gene has CDR1 LGHNA and CDR2 YSLEER. CDR3 DNA sequence: TGCGCCAGCAGCCTATTCACAGGGGGCGCTGGGTCCGGGGAGCTGTTTTTT. Translated, it gives CASSLFTGGAGSGELFF.

This clonotype showed up just a few times. This rearrangement joins TRBV16 to TRBJ2-3; perhaps TRBD2 as D (5 bases). CDR3 length: 15 residues. Germline CDR1 reads KGHSY; CDR2 reads FQNENV. Trimming cost V 0 bases and J 3 bases, with 10 bases left between them. CDR3 DNA sequence: TGTGCCAGCAGCCAATCGCGGGCAAAGACAGATACGCAGTATTTT. Its protein product is CASSQSRAKTDTQYF.

In this sample, this clonotype turned up a few times. The gene calls are TRBV19 and TRBJ2-1, with D tentatively TRBD1 or TRBD2 (6 bases each). V was cut by 3 bases and J by 12 bases, with 21 bases left in between. Germline CDR1 is LNHDA and CDR2 is SQIVND (reference sequence). The CDR3 spans 15 residues. CDR3 sequence reads: CASSMAGGGLGGQFF. The DNA of the CDR3 is TGTGCCAGTAGTATGGCAGGAGGGGGGCTCGGTGGGCAGTTCTTC.